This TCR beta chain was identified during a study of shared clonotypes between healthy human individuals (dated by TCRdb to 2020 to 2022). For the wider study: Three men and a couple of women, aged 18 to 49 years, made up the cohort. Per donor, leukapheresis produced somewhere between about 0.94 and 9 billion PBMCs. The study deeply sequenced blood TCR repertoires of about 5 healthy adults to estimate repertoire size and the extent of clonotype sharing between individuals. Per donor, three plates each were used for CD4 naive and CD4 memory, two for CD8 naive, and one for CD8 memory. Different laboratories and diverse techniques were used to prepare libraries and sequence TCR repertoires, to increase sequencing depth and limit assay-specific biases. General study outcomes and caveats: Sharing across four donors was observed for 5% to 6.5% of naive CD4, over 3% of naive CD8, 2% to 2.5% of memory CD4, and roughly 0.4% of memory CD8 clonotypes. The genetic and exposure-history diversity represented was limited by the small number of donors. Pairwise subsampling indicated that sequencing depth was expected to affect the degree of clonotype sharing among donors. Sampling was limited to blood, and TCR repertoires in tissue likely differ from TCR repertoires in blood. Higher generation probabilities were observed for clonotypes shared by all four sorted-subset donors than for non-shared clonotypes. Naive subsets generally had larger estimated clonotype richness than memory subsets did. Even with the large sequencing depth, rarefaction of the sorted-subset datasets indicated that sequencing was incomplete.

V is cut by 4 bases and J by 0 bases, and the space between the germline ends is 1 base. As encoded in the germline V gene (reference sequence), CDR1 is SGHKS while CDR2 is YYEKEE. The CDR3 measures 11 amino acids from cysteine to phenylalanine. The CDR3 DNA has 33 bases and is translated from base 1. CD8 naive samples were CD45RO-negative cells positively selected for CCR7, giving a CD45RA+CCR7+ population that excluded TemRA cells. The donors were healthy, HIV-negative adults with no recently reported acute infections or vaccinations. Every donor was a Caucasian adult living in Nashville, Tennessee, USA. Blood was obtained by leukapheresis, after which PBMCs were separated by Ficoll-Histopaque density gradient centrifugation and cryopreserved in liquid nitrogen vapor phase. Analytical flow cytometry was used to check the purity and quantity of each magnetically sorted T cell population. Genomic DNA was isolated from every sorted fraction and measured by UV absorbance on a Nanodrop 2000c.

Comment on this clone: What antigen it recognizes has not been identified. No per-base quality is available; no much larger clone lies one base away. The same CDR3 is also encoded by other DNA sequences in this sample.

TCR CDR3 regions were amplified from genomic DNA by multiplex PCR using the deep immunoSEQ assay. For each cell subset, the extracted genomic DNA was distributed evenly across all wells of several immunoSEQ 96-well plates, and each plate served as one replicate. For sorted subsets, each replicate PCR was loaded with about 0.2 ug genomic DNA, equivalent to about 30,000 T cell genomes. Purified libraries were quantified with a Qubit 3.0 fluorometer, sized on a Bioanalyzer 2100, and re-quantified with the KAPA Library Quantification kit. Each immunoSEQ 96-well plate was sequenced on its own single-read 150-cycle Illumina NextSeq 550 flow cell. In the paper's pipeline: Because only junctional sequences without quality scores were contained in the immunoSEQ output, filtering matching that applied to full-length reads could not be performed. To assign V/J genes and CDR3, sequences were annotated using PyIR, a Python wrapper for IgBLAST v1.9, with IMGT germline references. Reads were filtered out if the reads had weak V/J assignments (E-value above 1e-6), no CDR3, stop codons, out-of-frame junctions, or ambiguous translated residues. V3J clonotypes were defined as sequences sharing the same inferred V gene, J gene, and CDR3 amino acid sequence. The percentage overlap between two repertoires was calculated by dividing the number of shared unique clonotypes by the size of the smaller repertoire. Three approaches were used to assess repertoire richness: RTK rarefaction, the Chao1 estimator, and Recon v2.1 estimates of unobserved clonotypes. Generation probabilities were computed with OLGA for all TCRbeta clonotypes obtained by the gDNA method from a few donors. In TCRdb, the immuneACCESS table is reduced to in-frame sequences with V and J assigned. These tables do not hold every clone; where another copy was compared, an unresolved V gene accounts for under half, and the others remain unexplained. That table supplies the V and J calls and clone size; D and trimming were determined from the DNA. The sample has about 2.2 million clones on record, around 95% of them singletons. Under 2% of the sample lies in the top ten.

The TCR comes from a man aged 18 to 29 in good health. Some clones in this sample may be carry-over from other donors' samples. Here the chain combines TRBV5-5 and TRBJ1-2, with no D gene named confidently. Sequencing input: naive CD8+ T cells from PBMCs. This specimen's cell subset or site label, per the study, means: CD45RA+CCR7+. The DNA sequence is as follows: TGTGCCAGCAGCCCTAACTATGGCTACACCTTC. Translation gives CASSPNYGYTF.